The 22 T cell receptor beta chains below come from one sample, sequenced in a study of blood T cells in healthy people across ages. A second roughly 6 to 11 cycle PCR used barcoded and J-beta primers. TCRdb independently ran MiXCR on the 5' RACE reads; one entry per CDR3 protein. The sample consists of roughly 1,300,000 distinct CDR3 sequences, approximately 59% of them appearing once. The material sequenced was blood. The receptors come from a man aged 18 to 35 in good health.

The V and J genes are TRBV20-1 and TRBJ2-7; no firm D call. The CDR3 loop spans 12 amino acids. Germline CDR1 reads DFQATT; CDR2 reads SNEGSKA (reference sequence). The germline V and J ends were trimmed by 3 bases and 3 bases, with 9 bases remaining between them. Here the CDR3 reads CSASMDGYEQYF. The CDR3 DNA sequence: TGCAGTGCTAGTATGGACGGCTACGAGCAGTACTTC.

In its sample, this clonotype was seen a few times. The gene calls are TRBV10-3 and TRBJ2-1; no clear D. Trimming took 3 bases from V and 6 from J, leaving 9 bases between them. Germline CDR1 ENHRY, CDR2 SYGVKD. The CDR3 spans 13 residues. CDR3 DNA: TGTGCCATCAGTGATCCTTGGGCCAATGAGCAGTTCTTC. Translation gives CAISDPWANEQFF.

The chain is built from TRBV29-1 and TRBJ2-7; perhaps D is TRBD1 or TRBD2 (5 bases each). The CDR3 length is 15 residues. V was clipped by 0 bases and J by 2 bases, with 14 bases between them. The germline V gene has CDR1 SQVTM and CDR2 ANQGSEA. The CDR3 nucleotides are TGCAGCGTTGAAGATATAAGGGACGGAACCTACGAGCAGTACTTC. Translated: CSVEDIRDGTYEQYF.

This clonotype appeared once. V and J are TRBV28 and TRBJ2-1, with TRBD1 matching 9 bases. V lost 4 bases and J lost 9; bases outside the gene matches: 1. The length of the CDR3 is 12 residues. The germline gives CDR1 MDHEN, CDR2 SYDVKM. The CDR3 DNA follows: TGTGCCAGCAGTTGGGACAGGGCTGAGCAGTTCTTC. It codes for CASSWDRAEQFF.

V is TRBV7-7 and J is TRBJ2-1; TRBD2 matches at 8 bases. With V trimmed by 4 bases and J by 8 bases, 10 bases remained unmatched. Germline CDR1 reads SSHAT; CDR2 reads FNYEAQ (reference sequence). The CDR3 has 15 residues. CDR3 amino acids: CASSSRGSGIHEQFF. CDR3 bases: TGTGCCAGCAGCTCCCGGGGTAGCGGGATACATGAGCAGTTCTTC.

The genes are TRBV20-1 and TRBJ2-7; D may be TRBD2 (5 bases). In germline, CDR1 is DFQATT, CDR2 SNEGSKA (reference sequence). Between the trimmed V and J ends, which lost 1 base and 0 bases, there was a span of 16 bases. The CDR3 is 16 residues long. The CDR3 DNA sequence: TGCAGTGCTAGAGTCTGGAGGCGGACCGACTCCTACGAGCAGTACTTC. Translation: CSARVWRRTDSYEQYF.

The J gene is TRBJ2-1, the V gene TRBV2; D is uncertain. The V gene's germline CDR1 is SNHLY and CDR2 FYNNEI. V shed 7 bases and J shed 6 bases, with 10 bases lying between them. The CDR3 spans 12 residues. CDR3 loop: CASIRFVNEQFF. The CDR3, as DNA: TGTGCCAGCATCCGCTTCGTCAATGAGCAGTTCTTC.

A few counts support this clonotype. The chain joins TRBV20-1 to TRBJ2-1; TRBD2 aligns across 9 bases. V shed 3 bases, J shed 8 bases, and the junction held 8 bases outside the gene matches. Germline lookup yields CDR1 DFQATT and CDR2 SNEGSKA (reference sequence). The length of the CDR3 is 14 residues. Written as DNA, the CDR3 is TGCAGTGCTAGTCTATTAGCGGGGGAATATGAGCAGTTCTTC. It is translated as CSASLLAGEYEQFF.

J is TRBJ2-2 and V is TRBV20-1; D ambiguous. Trimming shortened V by 8 bases and J by 2 bases, and 12 bases separated the two germline ends. The CDR3 runs to 13 residues. Germline assignment: CDR1 DFQATT and CDR2 SNEGSKA (reference sequence). The CDR3 reads CSTQNINTGELFF. CDR3 nucleotides: TGCAGTACCCAGAACATTAACACCGGGGAGCTGTTTTTT.

The chain links TRBV7-8 to TRBJ2-5; 7 bases line up with TRBD2. The germline V gene encodes CDR1 SGHVS and CDR2 FQNEAQ. This CDR3 contains 16 residues. The V and J ends lost 7 bases and 1 base, in that order; junction bases with no gene match: 12. CDR3 in amino acids: CASTPGLGGGQETQYF. The CDR3, as DNA: TGTGCCAGCACCCCTGGCCTCGGCGGGGGCCAAGAGACCCAGTACTTC.

A remark on this clonotype: Possible read error: a much larger clone is one base away. This chain uses TRBV28 with TRBJ1-2; no definite D call. The CDR3 spans 11 residues. The V end lost 4 bases, the J end lost 3 bases, and 3 bases lay between the germline ends. Germline CDR1 MDHEN, CDR2 SYDVKM. The DNA for the CDR3 is TGTGCCAGCAGTTCCCACTATGGCTACACCTTC. As protein: CASSSHYGYTF.

The V and J genes are TRBV18 and TRBJ2-1, with 8 bases aligning to TRBD2. Unmatched junction bases numbered 15, after V lost 6 bases and J lost 8 bases. Germline loops: CDR1 KGHSH, CDR2 LQKENI. This CDR3 is built from 16 residues. CDR3 sequence (DNA): TGTGCCAGCTCTTTTTCAGCGGGGGATATTAATTATGAGCAGTTCTTC. Translation gives CASSFSAGDINYEQFF.

The chain recombines TRBV7-2 with TRBJ2-3; TRBD2 might be the D (6 bases). CDR1 SGHTA and CDR2 FQGNSA come from the germline V gene. The CDR3 totals 20 residues. The V gene lost 1 base and the J gene lost 1 base, with 24 bases spanning the gap. CDR3 in amino acids: CASSLVAPAGPRRGTDTQYF. The CDR3 DNA reads as TGTGCCAGCAGCTTAGTAGCACCAGCGGGCCCCCGCCGCGGCACAGATACGCAGTATTTT.

CDR3 residues: CASSLKLGAHSNQPQHF. As DNA, the CDR3 is TGTGCCAGCAGCTTAAAGCTAGGGGCCCATAGCAATCAGCCCCAGCATTTT. The rearrangement uses TRBV7-8 and TRBJ1-5; D is perhaps TRBD1 (5 bases). The CDR3 sequence is 17 residues long. Germline V gene lookup returns CDR1 SGHVS and CDR2 FQNEAQ. V was clipped by 2 bases and J by 0 bases, with 14 bases between them.

V usage is TRBV12-5 and J usage is TRBJ2-5; D may be TRBD1 (5 bases). The ends were cut back, 4 bases at V and 3 bases at J, with 18 bases in the middle. The CDR3 sequence is 16 residues long. Germline V CDR1 and CDR2: LGHNT, FRNRAP. The CDR3 sequence is CASGSPPDSFEETQYF. The CDR3, as DNA: TGTGCTAGTGGTTCCCCTCCCGACAGCTTTGAAGAGACCCAGTACTTC.

The rearrangement uses TRBV27 and TRBJ2-7, with D maybe TRBD2 (6 bases). Germline V CDR1 and CDR2: MNHEY, SMNVEV (reference sequence). Trimming left V 8 bases short and J 3 bases short, with 14 bases between. This CDR3 has 13 residues. The CDR3 region is CASSPLEGYEQYF. The CDR3 DNA sequence: TGTGCCAGCTCCCCCCTGGAGGGCTACGAGCAGTACTTC.

In this sample, this clonotype turned up a few times. The gene calls are TRBV21-1 and TRBJ2-3. TRBV21-1 is classified as a pseudogene. CDR3 length: 12 amino acids. The CDR3 DNA is TGTGCCAGCAGCGCCCGTCCAGATACGCAGTATTTT. Amino acids: CASSARPDTQYF.

The chain combines TRBV20-1 with TRBJ2-7; 12 bases line up with TRBD2. The CDR3 contains 14 residues. Looked up from germline, CDR1 is DFQATT and CDR2 is SNEGSKA (reference sequence). V shed 5 bases and J 3 bases; nucleotides not matched to a gene: 5. CDR3: CSAATSGGNYEQYF. CDR3 nucleotide sequence: TGCAGTGCTGCAACTAGCGGGGGGAACTACGAGCAGTACTTC.

The V gene is TRBV11-2, the J gene TRBJ2-3, with 7 nucleotides matching TRBD1. The J segment lost 8 bases and the V segment lost 7 bases, leaving 15 bases of the junction unmatched. Germline lookup yields CDR1 SGHAT and CDR2 FQNNGV. The CDR3 has 15 residues. The CDR3 DNA is TGTGCCAGCACCCGCTTAGATGGGACAGCAACTACGCAGTATTTT. Amino acid sequence: CASTRLDGTATTQYF.

The chain employs TRBV10-3 and TRBJ2-1; 8 bases line up with TRBD1. The CDR3 extends over 12 amino acids. Germline V gene sequence: CDR1 ENHRY, CDR2 SYGVKD. Trimming took 8 bases from V and 10 from J; bases not matched to a gene: 7. The DNA of the CDR3 is TGTGCCATCGACAGGGGAGACTACGAGCAGTTCTTC. This encodes CAIDRGDYEQFF.

The gene calls are TRBV14 and TRBJ2-7; D not resolved. Trimming cost V 4 bases and J 10 bases, with 20 bases left between them. The CDR3 sequence is 14 residues long. Germline CDR1 is SGHDN and CDR2 is FVKESK. For the CDR3, the DNA is TGTGCCAGCAGCCGGACCCAAGGGAAAAACACTCAGTACTTC. Translated, it gives CASSRTQGKNTQYF.

The chain combines TRBV6-1 with TRBJ2-7; no definite D call. The CDR3 totals 13 residues. With 6 bases removed from V and 0 bases from J, the gap between germline ends came to 9 bases. The germline V gene has CDR1 MNHNS and CDR2 SASEGT. CDR3 DNA sequence: TGTGCCAGCAGCGCGCGGTCCTCCTACGAGCAGTACTTC. Translating it yields CASSARSSYEQYF.